The 19 T cell receptor beta chains reported below all come from one sample, sequenced in a study of circulating and synovial CD4+ cells in juvenile arthritis. Method: immunoSEQ multiplex PCR; TCRdb's copy keeps in-frame clones and lacks some. The data hold tens of thousands of clones, with over 95% observed a single time. Sample: CD4+ T cells from blood. These TCRs come from a human donor with juvenile idiopathic arthritis.

This clone was seen only once. V and J are TRBV7-8 and TRBJ2-7, with D uncertain. The CDR3 has 12 residues. Per germline, CDR1 SGHVS and CDR2 FQNEAQ. Trimming pared 4 bases from V and 4 bases from J, leaving 8 bases between. The DNA of the CDR3 is TGTGCCAGCAGCTGGGCCGCTTACGAGCAGTACTTC. Its translation is CASSWAAYEQYF.

This rearrangement joins TRBV28 to TRBJ1-5; TRBD1 might be the D (6 bases). With 8 bases removed from V and 2 bases from J, the gap between germline ends came to 16 bases. Looked up from germline, CDR1 is MDHEN and CDR2 is SYDVKM. The CDR3 has 15 residues. The CDR3 DNA sequence: TGTGCCAGCTACGGGGGGGCACTGGGCAATCAGCCCCAGCATTTT. This sequence encodes CASYGGALGNQPQHF.

The V and J genes are TRBV28 and TRBJ2-2, with 12 bases lining up with TRBD2. Looked up from germline, CDR1 is MDHEN and CDR2 is SYDVKM. The CDR3 has 21 amino acids. The J segment lost 0 bases and the V segment lost 2 bases, leaving 13 bases of the junction unmatched. The CDR3 is CASSLGPWGTSGPANTGELFF. CDR3 coding DNA: TGTGCCAGCAGTTTAGGACCCTGGGGGACTAGCGGGCCAGCGAACACCGGGGAGCTGTTTTTT.

The chain combines TRBV4-2 with TRBJ2-7; 10 nucleotides align to TRBD1. The junction had 5 bases not matched to a gene; V was cut back by 3 bases and J by 6 bases. The CDR3 has 14 amino acids. Germline V gene data show CDR1 as LGHNA and CDR2 as YNFKEQ. CDR3 nucleotide sequence: TGTGCCAGCAGCCACGGGGACAGGGGCGGCGAGCAGTACTTC. This codes for CASSHGDRGGEQYF.

The genes are TRBV6-5 and TRBJ1-1; tentatively, D is TRBD1 (6 bases). Germline CDR1 reads MNHEY; CDR2 reads SVGAGI. The CDR3 totals 15 residues. V was pared by 5 bases and J by 3 bases, with 16 bases between. CDR3 nucleotide sequence: TGTGCCAGCAGTGCCCAGCCAGCAGGGGACACTGAAGCTTTCTTT. Protein product: CASSAQPAGDTEAFF.

The chain employs TRBV19 and TRBJ2-7; TRBD2 is a possible D gene (6 bases). The CDR3 is 13 amino acids. V was trimmed by 4 bases and J by 2 bases, leaving 9 bases between them. The germline V gene encodes CDR1 LNHDA and CDR2 SQIVND (reference sequence). CDR3 region: CASSTSGAYEQYF. In DNA form, the CDR3 reads TGTGCCAGTAGTACCTCGGGGGCCTACGAGCAGTACTTC.

The V call is TRBV11-2, the J call TRBJ2-5, with D possibly TRBD2 on 6 matching bases. V lost 5 bases and J 1 base, leaving 20 bases between the germline ends. This CDR3 has 17 amino acids. Germline CDR1 reads SGHAT; CDR2 reads FQNNGV. The CDR3 DNA follows: TGTGCCAGCAGCGCCCGGATTCGGGCGGGGTCCCAAGAGACCCAGTACTTC. Amino acids: CASSARIRAGSQETQYF.

The chain links TRBV7-9 to TRBJ1-2, with D maybe TRBD1 (6 bases). The CDR3 runs 17 residues. The germline V and J ends were trimmed by 3 bases and 0 bases, with 17 bases remaining between them. Germline V lookup: CDR1 SEHNR, CDR2 FQNEAQ (reference sequence). CDR3 sequence reads: CASSFGGTGLTNYGYTF. The CDR3 nucleotides are TGTGCCAGCAGCTTTGGCGGTACAGGGCTAACTAACTATGGCTACACCTTC.

V gene TRBV10-1 combines with J gene TRBJ2-1, with 9 nucleotides matching TRBD2. Germline V gene sequence: CDR1 WNHNN, CDR2 SYGVQD (reference sequence). The V and J ends lost 2 bases and 8 bases, in that order; junction bases with no gene match: 10. The CDR3 is 16 residues long. The CDR3 nucleotides are TGCGCCAGCAGTGAGGTTAGCGGGAGTGCGAAGGATGAGCAGTTCTTC. This sequence encodes CASSEVSGSAKDEQFF.

The chain joins TRBV28 to TRBJ1-5; D is undetermined. V dropped 2 bases and J dropped 3 bases, with 14 bases sitting between them. CDR3 length: 16 amino acids. Germline CDR1 MDHEN, CDR2 SYDVKM. This CDR3 is CASSLSRRSLNQPQHF. Written as DNA, the CDR3 is TGTGCCAGCAGTTTAAGCAGGCGCAGCCTCAATCAGCCCCAGCATTTT.

The CDR3 sequence is CASSHYDSWTEAFF. The CDR3 DNA follows: TGCGCCAGCAGTCATTACGACAGTTGGACTGAAGCTTTCTTT. This chain connects TRBV23-1 to TRBJ1-1, with a tentative D call TRBD1 (5 bases). TRBV23-1 carries the ORF label, with uncertain function. V was cut by 3 bases and J by 5 bases, with 13 bases left in between. The CDR3 contains 14 residues.

As regards this clone: One junction end does not reproduce the germline sequence, and a read error may be involved. Other DNA sequences from this sample encode an identical CDR3 as well. This chain uses TRBV5-1 with TRBJ1-6; a possible D gene is TRBD1 (5 bases). Germline loops: CDR1 SGHRS, CDR2 YFSETQ. The length of the CDR3 is 16 residues. The CDR3 sequence: CASSLEGRSYNSPLHF. The CDR3 DNA reads TGCGCCAGCAGCTTGGAGGGGAGGTCCTATAATTCCCCCCTCCACTTT.

This chain links TRBV10-2 with TRBJ2-2; 7 bases line up with TRBD2. The CDR3 extends over 15 amino acids. V lost 4 bases, J lost 2 bases, and 4 bases stayed unmatched. Germline CDR1 reads WSHSY; CDR2 reads SAAADI. CDR3 region: CASSGTRGNTGELFF. For the CDR3, the DNA is TGCGCCAGCAGTGGGACTAGGGGAAACACCGGGGAGCTGTTTTTT.

This rearrangement joins TRBV7-6 to TRBJ2-3, with D unresolved. Germline assignment: CDR1 SGHVS and CDR2 FNYEAQ. Deletions cut 1 base from V and 4 bases from J, with 9 bases between. This CDR3 has 14 residues. The CDR3 coding sequence is TGTGCCAGCAGCTTAGGACGGAGCGCAGATACGCAGTATTTT. Protein: CASSLGRSADTQYF. Full variable domain (missing parts from reference TRBV7-6 and TRBJ2-3): GAGVSQSPRYKVTKRGQDVALRCDPISGHVSLYWYRQALGQGPEFLTYFNYEAQQDKSGLPNDRFSAERPEGSISTLTIQRTEQRDSAMYRCASSLGRSADTQYFGPGTRLTVL.

V usage is TRBV7-9 and J usage is TRBJ2-7; 7 nucleotides line up with TRBD2. This CDR3 comprises 15 residues. With 5 bases clipped from V and 0 bases from J, the junction kept 7 bases outside the gene matches. Germline V gene sequence: CDR1 SEHNR, CDR2 FQNEAQ (reference sequence). CDR3 in DNA: TGTGCCAGCAGCCCAACTAGCGCCTCCTCCTACGAGCAGTACTTC. Protein product: CASSPTSASSYEQYF. Combining the CDR3 with reference TRBV7-9 and TRBJ2-7 gives the whole variable domain DTGVSQNPRHKITKRGQNVTFRCDPISEHNRLYWYRQTLGQGPEFLTYFQNEAQLEKSRLLSDRFSAERPKGSFSTLEIQRTEQGDSAMYLCASSPTSASSYEQYFGPGTRLTVT.

This clone was observed once. The V call is TRBV4-2, the J call TRBJ1-2; no clear D gene. There are 12 residues in the CDR3. The germline CDR1 and CDR2 sequences are LGHNA and YNFKEQ. Trimming removed 1 base from V and 5 bases from J, with 5 bases in between. For the CDR3, the DNA is TGTGCCAGCAGCCAAGCCCAATATGGCTACACCTTC. This codes for CASSQAQYGYTF.

The chain combines TRBV19 with TRBJ1-1; D remains unclear. Germline V gene sequence: CDR1 LNHDA, CDR2 SQIVND (reference sequence). Trimming shortened V by 4 bases and J by 6 bases, and 12 bases separated the two germline ends. This CDR3 is 13 amino acids long. This CDR3 is CASSKPREAEAFF. CDR3 DNA: TGTGCCAGTAGTAAACCGCGGGAGGCTGAAGCTTTCTTT.

This chain's CDR3 is CASSLGLRGGLYNEQFF. The CDR3, as DNA: TGTGCCAGCAGCTTAGGGTTGAGGGGGGGGCTCTACAATGAGCAGTTCTTC. The gene calls are TRBV7-6 and TRBJ2-1, with D tentatively TRBD2 (7 bases). The ends were cut back, 1 base at V and 3 bases at J, with 16 bases in the middle. Germline V gene sequence: CDR1 SGHVS, CDR2 FNYEAQ. CDR3 length: 17 amino acids.

The J gene is TRBJ1-2, the V gene TRBV5-6; D is possibly TRBD1 (6 bases). The germline V gene encodes CDR1 SGHDT and CDR2 YYEEEE. Trimming took 4 bases from V and 4 from J, leaving 23 bases between them. This CDR3 comprises 17 residues. The CDR3 is CASSNWGGRHPLYGYTF. The DNA of the CDR3 is TGTGCCAGCAGCAACTGGGGGGGCCGGCACCCTCTCTATGGCTACACCTTC.